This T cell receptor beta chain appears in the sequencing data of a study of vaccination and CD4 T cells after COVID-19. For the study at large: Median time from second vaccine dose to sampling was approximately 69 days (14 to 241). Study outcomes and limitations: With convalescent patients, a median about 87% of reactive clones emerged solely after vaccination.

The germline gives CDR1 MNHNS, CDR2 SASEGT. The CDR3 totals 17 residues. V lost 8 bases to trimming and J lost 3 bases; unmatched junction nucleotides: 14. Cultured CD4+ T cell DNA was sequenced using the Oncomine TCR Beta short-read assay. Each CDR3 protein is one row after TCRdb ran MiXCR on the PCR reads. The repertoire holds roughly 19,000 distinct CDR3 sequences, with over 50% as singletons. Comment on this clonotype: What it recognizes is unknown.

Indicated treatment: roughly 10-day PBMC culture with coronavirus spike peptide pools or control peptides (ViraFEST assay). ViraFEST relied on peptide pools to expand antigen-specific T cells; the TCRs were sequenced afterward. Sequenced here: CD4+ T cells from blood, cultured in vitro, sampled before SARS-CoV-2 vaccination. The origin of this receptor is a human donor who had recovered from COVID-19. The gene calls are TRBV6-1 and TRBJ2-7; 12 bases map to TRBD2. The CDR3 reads CASRGLAGGPHNYEQYF. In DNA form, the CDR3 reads TGTGCCAGCCGGGGACTAGCGGGCGGTCCTCACAACTACGAGCAGTACTTC.